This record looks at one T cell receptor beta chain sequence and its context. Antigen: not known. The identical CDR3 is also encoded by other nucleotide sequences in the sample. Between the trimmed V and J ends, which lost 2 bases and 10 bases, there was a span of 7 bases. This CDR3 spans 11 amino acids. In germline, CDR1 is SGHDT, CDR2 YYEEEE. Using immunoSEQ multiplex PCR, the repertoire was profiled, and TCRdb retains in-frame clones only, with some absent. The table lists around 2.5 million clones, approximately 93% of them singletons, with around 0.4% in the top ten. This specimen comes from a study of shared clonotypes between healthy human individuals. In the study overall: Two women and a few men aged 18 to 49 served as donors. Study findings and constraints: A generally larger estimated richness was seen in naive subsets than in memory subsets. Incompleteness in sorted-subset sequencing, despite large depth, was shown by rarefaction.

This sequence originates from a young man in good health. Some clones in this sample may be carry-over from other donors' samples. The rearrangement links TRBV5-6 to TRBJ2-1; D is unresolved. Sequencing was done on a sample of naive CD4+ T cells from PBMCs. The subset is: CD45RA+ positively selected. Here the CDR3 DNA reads TGTGCCAGCAGCTTATCAACCGAGCAGTTCTTC. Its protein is CASSLSTEQFF.